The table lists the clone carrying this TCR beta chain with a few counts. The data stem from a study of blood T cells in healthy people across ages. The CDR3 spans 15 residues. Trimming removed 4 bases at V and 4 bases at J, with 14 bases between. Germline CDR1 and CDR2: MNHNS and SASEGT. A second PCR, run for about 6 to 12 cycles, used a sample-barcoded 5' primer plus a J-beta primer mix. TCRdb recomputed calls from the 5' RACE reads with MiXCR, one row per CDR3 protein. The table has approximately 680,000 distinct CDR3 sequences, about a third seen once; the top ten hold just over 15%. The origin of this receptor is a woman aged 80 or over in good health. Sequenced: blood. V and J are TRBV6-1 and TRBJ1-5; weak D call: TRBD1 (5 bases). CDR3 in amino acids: CASSGAGPGNQPQHF. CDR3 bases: TGTGCCAGCAGTGGGGCAGGGCCAGGGAATCAGCCCCAGCATTTT.